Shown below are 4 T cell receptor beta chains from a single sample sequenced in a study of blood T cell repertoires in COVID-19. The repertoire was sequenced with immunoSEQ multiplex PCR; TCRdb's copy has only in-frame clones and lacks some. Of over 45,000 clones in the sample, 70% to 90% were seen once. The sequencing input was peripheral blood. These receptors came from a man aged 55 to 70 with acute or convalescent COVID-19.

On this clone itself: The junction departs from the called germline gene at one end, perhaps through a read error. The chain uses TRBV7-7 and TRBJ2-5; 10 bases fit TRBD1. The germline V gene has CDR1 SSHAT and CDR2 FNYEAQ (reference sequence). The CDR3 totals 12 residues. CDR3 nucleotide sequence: TGTGCTAGCAGGGGACAGGGGGAGACCCAGTACTTC. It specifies CASRGQGETQYF.

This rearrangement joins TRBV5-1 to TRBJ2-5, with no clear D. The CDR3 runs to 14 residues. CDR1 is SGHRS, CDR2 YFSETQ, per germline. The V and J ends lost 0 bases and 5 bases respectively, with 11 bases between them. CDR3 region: CASSLAGSRETQYF. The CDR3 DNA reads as TGCGCCAGCAGCTTGGCCGGGTCACGGGAGACCCAGTACTTC.

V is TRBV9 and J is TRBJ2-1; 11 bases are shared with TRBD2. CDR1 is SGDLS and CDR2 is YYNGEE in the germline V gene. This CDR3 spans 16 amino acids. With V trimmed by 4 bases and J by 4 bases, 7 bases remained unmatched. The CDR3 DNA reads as TGTGCCAGCAGCCCTGAACTAGCGGGGGCTTACAATGAGCAGTTCTTC. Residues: CASSPELAGAYNEQFF.

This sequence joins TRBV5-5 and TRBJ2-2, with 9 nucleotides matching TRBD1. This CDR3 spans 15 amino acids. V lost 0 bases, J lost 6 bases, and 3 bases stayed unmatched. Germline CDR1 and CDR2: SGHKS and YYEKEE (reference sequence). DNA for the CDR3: TGTGCCAGCAGCTTGGCCGGGACAGGGTCCGGGGAGCTGTTTTTT. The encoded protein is CASSLAGTGSGELFF.